Below, one TCR beta chain is given with its context. The sample comes from a study of tumor and adjacent non-tumor tissue in lung cancer. Trimming at V came to 6 bases and at J to 4 bases, leaving 6 bases not matched to a gene. Per germline, CDR1 ENHRY and CDR2 SYGVKD. The CDR3 totals 13 residues. No cell sorting was done before RNA was extracted from the tissue. More than 3 cm separated this lung sample from the edge of the tumor. A modified ARM-PCR protocol with three rounds of nested PCR amplified TCRbeta. TCRdb re-called the multiplex PCR reads through MiXCR, storing one row per CDR3 protein. Of over 100,000 distinct CDR3 sequences in the sample, 60% to 65% were seen once.

This rearrangement joins TRBV10-3 to TRBJ2-7; 7 bases fit TRBD2. The sequence was collected from a man aged 55 to 70 with non-small cell lung cancer. Sequencing was carried out using distant non-tumor lung tissue. CDR3 sequence (DNA): TGTGCCATCAGGGTCGGCGGGAGTTACGAGCAGTACTTC. As protein: CAIRVGGSYEQYF.